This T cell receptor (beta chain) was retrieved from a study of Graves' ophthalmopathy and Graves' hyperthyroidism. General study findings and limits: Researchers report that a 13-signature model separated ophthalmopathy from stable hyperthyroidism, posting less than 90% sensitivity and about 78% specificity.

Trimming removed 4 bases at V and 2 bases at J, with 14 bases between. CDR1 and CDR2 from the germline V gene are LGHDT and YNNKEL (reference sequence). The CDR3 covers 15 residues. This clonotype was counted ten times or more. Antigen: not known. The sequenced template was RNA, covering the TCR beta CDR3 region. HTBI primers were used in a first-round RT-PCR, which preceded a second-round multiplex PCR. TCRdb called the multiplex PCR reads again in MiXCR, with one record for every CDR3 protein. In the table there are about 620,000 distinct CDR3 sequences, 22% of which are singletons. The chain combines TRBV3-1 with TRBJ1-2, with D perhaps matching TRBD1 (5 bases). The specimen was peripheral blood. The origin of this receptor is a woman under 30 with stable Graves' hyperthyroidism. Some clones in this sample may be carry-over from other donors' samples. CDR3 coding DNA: TGTGCCAGCAGCCCCGACGGGACGGGAAACTATGGCTACACCTTC. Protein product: CASSPDGTGNYGYTF.